The source of this T cell receptor (beta chain) is a study of T cell responses to AZD1222 COVID-19 vaccine. Some clones are missing from TCRdb's copy, which holds only in-frame ones; the method was immunoSEQ multiplex PCR. The sample carries about 96,000 clones, 80% to 90% recorded once. This clone was recorded a few times. This clonotype was obtained from an adult in good health. Source: peripheral blood, taken on day 0 of AZD1222 vaccination.

The CDR3 nucleotides are TGTGCCAGCAGTGTCTCCAGGGCAGGGGGCAATCAGCCCCAGCATTTT. Translated, it gives CASSVSRAGGNQPQHF. This chain uses TRBV2 with TRBJ1-5; D is possibly TRBD1 (6 bases). The ends were cut back, 4 bases at V and 2 bases at J, with 15 bases in the middle. Germline CDR1 and CDR2: SNHLY and FYNNEI. The CDR3 is 16 residues long.